A single sample is the source of the 10 T cell receptor beta chains below, sequenced in a study of T-cell reconstitution after alpha-beta-depleted transplantation in children. Unique molecular identifiers were used to barcode this TCRbeta library. TCRdb itself ran the PCR reads through MiXCR, one entry per CDR3 protein. The sample holds about 610,000 distinct CDR3 sequences; about 10% are singletons and the top ten take less than 5%. Here the sequenced sample was PBMCs from the stem cell graft donor, taken from the stem cell graft. The receptors here all came from a human donor who donated a stem cell graft to a child with acute myeloid leukemia.

The rearrangement links TRBV4-3 to TRBJ2-1, with 8 bases lining up with TRBD2. Germline CDR1 LGHNA, CDR2 YSLEER. The V segment lost 0 bases and the J segment 7 bases; nucleotides outside the gene matches: 8. This CDR3 has 16 amino acids. CDR3 nucleotides: TGCGCCAGCAGCCAAGATGTCGGGGGGGGGCGGAATGAGCAGTTCTTC. As protein: CASSQDVGGGRNEQFF.

The J gene is TRBJ1-1, the V gene TRBV6-2 or TRBV6-3, with 7 bases lining up with TRBD1. Germline values: CDR1 MNHEY, CDR2 SVGEGT. The CDR3 loop spans 14 amino acids. Germline trimming cut 4 bases from V and 5 bases from J; bases unmatched to any gene: 7. This chain's CDR3 is CASSLTGKGTEAFF. CDR3 nucleotides: TGTGCCAGCAGTTTGACAGGGAAGGGAACTGAAGCTTTCTTT.

This clonotype appeared many times. This rearrangement joins TRBV7-9 to TRBJ2-2; no firm D call. There are 14 residues in the CDR3. In germline, CDR1 is SEHNR, CDR2 FQNEAQ (reference sequence). Trimming shortened V by 3 bases and J by 3 bases, and 8 bases separated the two germline ends. As DNA, the CDR3 is TGTGCCAGCAGCTTTGGAACCGACACCGGGGAGCTGTTTTTT. Encoded protein: CASSFGTDTGELFF.

This clonotype was seen repeatedly, ten times or more. The chain is built from TRBV5-1 and TRBJ1-4; D is ambiguous. This CDR3 has 17 amino acids. V lost 1 base, J lost 2 bases, and 15 bases lay in between. Germline V gene lookup returns CDR1 SGHRS and CDR2 YFSETQ. The CDR3 coding sequence is TGCGCCAGCAGCTTGAGCGGCAGGTCTACGACTAATGAAAAACTGTTTTTT. Translation: CASSLSGRSTTNEKLFF.

This clonotype was seen a handful of times. The chain is built from TRBV6-5 and TRBJ2-7; either TRBD1 or TRBD2 may supply D (5 bases each). This CDR3 contains 12 residues. Germline CDR1 MNHEY, CDR2 SVGAGI. V gave up 6 bases and J gave up 2 bases, with 8 bases separating them. The CDR3 sequence is CASRRGAYEQYF. The CDR3 DNA is TGTGCCAGCAGGAGGGGAGCCTACGAGCAGTACTTC.

As for this clonotype: This may be a read error, as it is one base from a much larger clone. The V and J genes are TRBV2 and TRBJ2-7; maybe TRBD1 (6 bases). The germline CDR1 and CDR2 sequences are SNHLY and FYNNEI. V gave up 6 bases and J gave up 3 bases, with 12 bases separating them. The CDR3 has 13 amino acids. The CDR3 reads CASSRDTVYEQYF. The CDR3 region has the DNA TGTGCCAGCAGCCGGGACACCGTCTACGAGCAGTACTTC.

This clonotype has more than one count but fewer than ten. This chain links TRBV3-1 with TRBJ1-3; D possibly corresponds to TRBD1 (5 bases). CDR1 LGHDT and CDR2 YNNKEL come from the germline V gene (reference sequence). The CDR3 loop spans 15 amino acids. V lost 4 bases and J lost 0, with 10 bases in between. Written as DNA, the CDR3 is TGTGCCAGCAGCCCGACAGTTGTCTCTGGAAACACCATATATTTT. The encoded protein is CASSPTVVSGNTIYF.

This clonotype showed up just a few times. The chain is built from TRBV7-4 and TRBJ2-7, with D perhaps matching TRBD1 or TRBD2 (5 bases each). The CDR3 has 17 amino acids. Deletions cut 0 bases from V and 3 bases from J, with 18 bases between. The germline CDR1 and CDR2 sequences are SGHVT and SQSDAQ. CDR3 sequence: CASSLAGVTLFLYEQYF. The CDR3 DNA reads TGTGCCAGCAGCTTAGCGGGGGTTACCTTATTCCTCTACGAGCAGTACTTC.

V gene TRBV5-1 combines with J gene TRBJ2-3; TRBD2 agrees at 7 bases. CDR1 is SGHRS, CDR2 YFSETQ, per germline. J was trimmed by 1 base and V by 2 bases; bases with no gene match: 4. The CDR3 has 15 residues. Here the CDR3 reads CASSFLTSGTDTQYF. In DNA form, the CDR3 reads TGCGCCAGCAGCTTTTTAACTAGCGGCACAGATACGCAGTATTTT.

This chain links TRBV30 with TRBJ2-3; D is unclear. Deletions cut 2 bases from V and 0 bases from J, with 9 bases between. The germline V gene has CDR1 GTSNPN and CDR2 SVGIG (reference sequence). The CDR3 runs to 14 residues. CDR3 residues: CAWSRGSSTDTQYF. The CDR3 nucleotides read TGTGCCTGGAGTCGCGGATCTAGCACAGATACGCAGTATTTT.